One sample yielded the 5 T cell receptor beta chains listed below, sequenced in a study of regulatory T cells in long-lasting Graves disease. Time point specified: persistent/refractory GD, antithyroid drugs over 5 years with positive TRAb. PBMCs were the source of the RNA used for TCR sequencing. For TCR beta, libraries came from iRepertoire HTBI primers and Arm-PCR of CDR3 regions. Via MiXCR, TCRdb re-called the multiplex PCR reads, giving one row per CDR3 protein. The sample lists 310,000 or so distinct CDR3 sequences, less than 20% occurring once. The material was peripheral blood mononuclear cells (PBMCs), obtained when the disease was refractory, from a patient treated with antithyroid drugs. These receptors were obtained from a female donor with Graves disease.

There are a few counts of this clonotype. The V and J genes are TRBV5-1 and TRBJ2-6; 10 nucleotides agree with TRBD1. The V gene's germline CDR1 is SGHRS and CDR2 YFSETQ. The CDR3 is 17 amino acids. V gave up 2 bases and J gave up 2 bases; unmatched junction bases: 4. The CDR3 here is CASSLSTGGTGANVLTF. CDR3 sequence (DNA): TGCGCCAGCAGCTTATCGACAGGGGGCACTGGGGCCAACGTCCTGACTTTC.

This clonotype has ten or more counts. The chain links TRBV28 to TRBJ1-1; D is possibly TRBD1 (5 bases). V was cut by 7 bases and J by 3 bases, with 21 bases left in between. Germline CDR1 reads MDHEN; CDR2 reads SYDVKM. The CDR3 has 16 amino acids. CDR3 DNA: TGTGCCAGCACTATCCCGAGGGGTCCCCGGGACACTGAAGCTTTCTTT. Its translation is CASTIPRGPRDTEAFF.

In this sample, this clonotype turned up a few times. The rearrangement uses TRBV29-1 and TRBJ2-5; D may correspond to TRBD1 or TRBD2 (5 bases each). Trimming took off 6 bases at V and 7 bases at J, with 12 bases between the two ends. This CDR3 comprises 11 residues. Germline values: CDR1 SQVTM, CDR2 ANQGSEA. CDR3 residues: CSVSSGGTQYF. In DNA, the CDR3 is TGCAGCGTCTCTAGTGGGGGGACCCAGTACTTC.

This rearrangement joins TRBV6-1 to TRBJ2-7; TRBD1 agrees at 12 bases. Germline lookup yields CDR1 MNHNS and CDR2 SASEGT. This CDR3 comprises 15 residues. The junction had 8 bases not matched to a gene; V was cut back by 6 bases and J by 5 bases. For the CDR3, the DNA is TGTGCCAGCAGGAAGTTGGGACAGGGGGCTAACGAGCAGTACTTC. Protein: CASRKLGQGANEQYF.

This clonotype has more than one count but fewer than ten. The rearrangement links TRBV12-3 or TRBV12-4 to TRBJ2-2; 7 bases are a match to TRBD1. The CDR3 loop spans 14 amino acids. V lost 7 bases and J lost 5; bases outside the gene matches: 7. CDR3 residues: CASNPTGRTGELFF. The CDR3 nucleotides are TGTGCCAGCAACCCGACAGGGCGGACCGGGGAGCTGTTTTTT.